Listed here are 18 T cell receptor beta chains from one sample, sequenced in a study of cytomegalovirus exposure and HLA in healthy donors. PCR used 60 Vbeta primers and 13 Jbeta primers. Profiled with immunoSEQ multiplex PCR; TCRdb holds only in-frame clones, not every one. This table holds 120,000 or so clones, about 72% found once. The specimen sequenced was PBMCs. The receptors originated from a man aged 50 to 60 in good health and CMV-seropositive.

The chain couples TRBV9 to TRBJ1-2, with 7 bases identical to TRBD1. Per the germline V gene, CDR1 is SGDLS and CDR2 is YYNGEE. The CDR3 totals 15 residues. V lost 0 bases to trimming and J lost 4 bases; unmatched junction nucleotides: 6. CDR3 protein: CASSVGIWDSYGYTF. CDR3 in DNA: TGTGCCAGCAGCGTAGGAATATGGGACAGCTATGGCTACACCTTC.

In its sample, this clone was seen a few times. Here the CDR3 reads CASSAGNTEAFF. CDR3 bases: TGTGCCAGTAGTGCAGGGAACACTGAAGCTTTCTTT. The V and J genes are TRBV19 and TRBJ1-1, with D unresolved. CDR1 is LNHDA, CDR2 SQIVND, per germline (reference sequence). The CDR3 sequence is 12 residues long. V was cut by 5 bases and J by 1 base, with 5 bases left in between.

CDR3 in amino acids: CASSLHRGGSSTDTQYF. CDR3 coding DNA: TGTGCCAGCAGCTTACACAGGGGAGGCTCTAGCACAGATACGCAGTATTTT. The rearrangement joins TRBV7-9 to TRBJ2-3; weak D call: TRBD1 (7 bases). This CDR3 comprises 17 residues. V dropped 2 bases and J dropped 0 bases, with 15 bases sitting between them. Germline lookup yields CDR1 SEHNR and CDR2 FQNEAQ (reference sequence).

J is TRBJ1-5 and V is TRBV10-3; D gene unclear. The CDR3 extends over 15 amino acids. Germline V gene lookup returns CDR1 ENHRY and CDR2 SYGVKD. V lost 3 bases and J lost 4, with 13 bases in between. Here the CDR3 reads CAISDRGQANQPQHF. The CDR3 DNA reads TGTGCCATCAGTGACCGTGGGCAGGCTAATCAGCCCCAGCATTTT.

The chain recombines TRBV19 with TRBJ2-7; 10 bases are a match to TRBD2. There are 17 residues in the CDR3. V shed 6 bases, J shed 4 bases, and the junction held 15 bases outside the gene matches. Germline V lookup: CDR1 LNHDA, CDR2 SQIVND (reference sequence). This chain's CDR3 is CASSPSESSGSVYEQYF. In nucleotides, the CDR3 is TGTGCCAGTAGCCCCTCCGAGTCTAGCGGGAGTGTATACGAGCAGTACTTC.

The chain recombines TRBV14 with TRBJ2-1; 9 bases agree with TRBD1. In germline, CDR1 is SGHDN, CDR2 FVKESK. The CDR3 has 13 residues. With 4 bases clipped from V and 9 bases from J, the junction kept 4 bases outside the gene matches. CDR3 sequence: CASSLWTGVEQFF. The CDR3 DNA sequence: TGTGCCAGCAGCCTTTGGACAGGGGTTGAGCAGTTCTTC.

The count of this clone is one. V usage is TRBV27 and J usage is TRBJ2-3; D possibly corresponds to TRBD2 (6 bases). The CDR3 covers 17 residues. The V and J ends lost 3 bases and 6 bases respectively, with 22 bases between them. Germline V gives CDR1 MNHEY, CDR2 SMNVEV (reference sequence). This chain's CDR3 is CASSFGASQARGDTQYF. In DNA, the CDR3 is TGTGCCAGCAGTTTTGGGGCCTCACAAGCCCGGGGGGATACGCAGTATTTT.

This chain links TRBV18 with TRBJ2-7; 7 bases align to TRBD1. Trimming took 3 bases from V and 5 from J; bases not matched to a gene: 10. The CDR3 is made up of 15 amino acids. Germline CDR1 reads KGHSH; CDR2 reads LQKENI. The CDR3 DNA reads as TGTGCCAGCTCACCCGCTCCGGACAGGAGTAACGAGCAGTACTTC. Translated, it gives CASSPAPDRSNEQYF.

This clone has only one observation. The chain couples TRBV5-4 to TRBJ2-1, with 9 bases that match TRBD1. The CDR3 has 15 amino acids. Germline V gene data show CDR1 as SGHNT and CDR2 as YYREEE (reference sequence). V lost 0 bases, J lost 3 bases, and 1 base stayed unmatched. The CDR3 is CASSLGQGGYNEQFF. DNA for the CDR3: TGTGCCAGCAGCTTGGGACAGGGGGGCTACAATGAGCAGTTCTTC.

This clone was seen a handful of times. J is TRBJ1-5 and V is TRBV19; 10 nucleotides agree with TRBD1. V trimming: 7 bases; J trimming: 7 bases; junction bases outside the gene matches: 7. Germline CDR1 LNHDA, CDR2 SQIVND (reference sequence). The length of the CDR3 is 14 residues. The CDR3 sequence: CASTGQGIWQPQHF. The CDR3 DNA is TGTGCCAGTACGGGACAGGGGATTTGGCAGCCCCAGCATTTT.

In its sample, this clone was seen a few times. This sequence joins TRBV11-2 and TRBJ2-5, with TRBD2 matching 7 bases. CDR3 length equals 15 residues. In germline, CDR1 is SGHAT, CDR2 FQNNGV. The trim removed 5 bases at V and 3 bases at J, leaving 9 bases unmatched. CDR3 coding DNA: TGTGCCAGCAGCCCCCCCTGGGCGGGAGAAGAGACCCAGTACTTC. This sequence encodes CASSPPWAGEETQYF.

The rearrangement uses TRBV6-5 and TRBJ2-7; D is possibly TRBD1 (6 bases). Germline values: CDR1 MNHEY, CDR2 SVGAGI. The CDR3 is made up of 15 amino acids. V was trimmed by 7 bases and J by 1 base, leaving 17 bases between them. In DNA, the CDR3 is TGTGCCAGCACCCCCCCCAGGGGTAAATCCTACGAGCAGTACTTC. Its protein product is CASTPPRGKSYEQYF.

The chain is built from TRBV2 and TRBJ1-2, with 7 nucleotides matching TRBD1. CDR1 is SNHLY, CDR2 FYNNEI, per germline. The CDR3 is made up of 14 amino acids. Trimming at V came to 7 bases and at J to 0 bases, leaving 5 bases not matched to a gene. CDR3 sequence reads: CASTGTVTNYGYTF. CDR3 DNA: TGTGCCAGCACCGGGACAGTAACTAACTATGGCTACACCTTC.

The chain carries TRBV4-3 and TRBJ1-6; 7 nucleotides line up with TRBD1. There are 15 residues in the CDR3. Germline CDR1 is LGHNA and CDR2 is YSLEER. V lost 0 bases, J lost 8 bases, and 4 bases stayed unmatched. CDR3: CASSQDKGGHSPLHF. The CDR3 nucleotides read TGCGCCAGCAGCCAAGATAAAGGGGGCCATTCACCCCTCCACTTT.

In this sample, this clone turned up once. The V call is TRBV13, the J call TRBJ2-1; tentative D call: TRBD2 (8 bases). The CDR3 totals 15 residues. Germline assignment: CDR1 PRHDT and CDR2 FYEKMQ (reference sequence). The V gene lost 5 bases and the J gene lost 10 bases, with 21 bases spanning the gap. DNA of the CDR3: TGTGCCAGCAGCCGGGAGGGGGGAGGGGGCGAGGAGCAGTTCTTC. It translates to CASSREGGGGEEQFF. The complete variable domain, with remaining parts taken from reference TRBV13 and TRBJ2-1, reads AAGVIQSPRHLIKEKRETATLKCYPIPRHDTVYWYQQGPGQDPQFLISFYEKMQSDKGSIPDRFSAQQFSDYHSELNMSSLELGDSALYFCASSREGGGGEEQFFGPGTRLTVL.

This clone was detected only once. The CDR3 protein is CASSSGTGIQPQHF. The CDR3 DNA reads as TGTGCCAGCAGTTCCGGGACAGGGATTCAGCCCCAGCATTTT. The chain employs TRBV28 and TRBJ1-5; 9 positions agree with TRBD1. CDR3 length: 14 amino acids. V gave up 4 bases and J gave up 6 bases; unmatched junction bases: 4. In germline, CDR1 is MDHEN, CDR2 SYDVKM.

The chain joins TRBV18 to TRBJ1-1; D is undetermined. The length of the CDR3 is 14 residues. Trimming removed 1 base from V and 1 base from J, with 7 bases in between. Germline lookup yields CDR1 KGHSH and CDR2 LQKENI. In DNA, the CDR3 is TGTGCCAGCTCACCACAGTCGGGGAACACTGAAGCTTTCTTT. It translates to CASSPQSGNTEAFF.

V usage is TRBV18 and J usage is TRBJ2-3; D might be TRBD1 (5 bases). Germline CDR1 KGHSH, CDR2 LQKENI. Trimming removed 2 bases from V and 2 bases from J, with 14 bases in between. This CDR3 has 16 amino acids. The CDR3 loop is CASSPIGASPTDTQYF. The CDR3 coding sequence is TGTGCCAGCTCACCAATAGGGGCGTCGCCCACAGATACGCAGTATTTT.